The 4 T cell receptor beta chains in this list originate from one sample, sequenced in a study of blood T cell repertoires in COVID-19. This table comes from immunoSEQ multiplex PCR, and its TCRdb copy is limited to in-frame clones, with some not included. The sample yields 300,000 to 350,000 clones, approximately 87% seen once. What was sequenced was peripheral blood. The receptor set was obtained from a woman aged 30 to 39 with COVID-19, enrolled during active disease.

The CDR3 sequence is CASSHVTEAFF. CDR3 DNA sequence: TGTGCCAGTAGTCATGTCACTGAAGCTTTCTTT. The chain recombines TRBV19 with TRBJ1-1; D unresolved. This CDR3 is built from 11 residues. With 5 bases removed from V and 4 bases from J, the gap between germline ends came to 5 bases. Germline CDR1 and CDR2: LNHDA and SQIVND (reference sequence).

This rearrangement joins TRBV9 to TRBJ1-2, with 9 bases that match TRBD1. V shed 4 bases and J 2 bases; nucleotides not matched to a gene: 6. CDR3 size: 15 residues. Germline CDR1 SGDLS, CDR2 YYNGEE. CDR3 region: CASSPPGTGNYGYTF. CDR3 bases: TGTGCCAGCAGCCCCCCCGGGACAGGGAACTATGGCTACACCTTC.

This chain connects TRBV13 to TRBJ1-1; D unclear. CDR3 size: 17 residues. Deletions cut 3 bases from V and 0 bases from J, with 17 bases between. CDR1 PRHDT and CDR2 FYEKMQ come from the germline V gene (reference sequence). The CDR3 loop is CASSFQRPVGLNTEAFF. CDR3 coding DNA: TGTGCCAGCAGCTTTCAGAGGCCAGTGGGTTTGAACACTGAAGCTTTCTTT. Together with reference TRBV13 and TRBJ1-1, the CDR3 gives the full variable domain: AAGVIQSPRHLIKEKRETATLKCYPIPRHDTVYWYQQGPGQDPQFLISFYEKMQSDKGSIPDRFSAQQFSDYHSELNMSSLELGDSALYFCASSFQRPVGLNTEAFFGQGTRLTVV.

The chain carries TRBV12-5 and TRBJ1-4; D is undetermined. The CDR3 has 16 amino acids. Germline V gene data show CDR1 as LGHNT and CDR2 as FRNRAP. Trimming stripped 2 bases from V and 6 bases from J, with 16 bases between. The CDR3 DNA reads as TGTGCTAGTGGTTTGACCCGACACCGCCCGGATGAAAAACTGTTTTTT. This encodes CASGLTRHRPDEKLFF.